This TCR beta chain was found in a study of control samples from healthy donors and cancer patients. Germline CDR1 WSHSY, CDR2 SAAADI. The CDR3 covers 14 residues. The junction had 8 bases not matched to a gene; V was cut back by 8 bases and J by 2 bases. The protocol was immunoSEQ multiplex PCR, while the TCRdb copy is restricted to in-frame clones and leaves out a portion. In the table there are 30,000 or so clones, about 90% of which are singletons. What was sequenced was formalin-fixed, paraffin-embedded tissue. This clonotype was sampled from a female donor with melanoma. This sequence joins TRBV10-2 and TRBJ2-5; 7 nucleotides align to TRBD2. The CDR3 region is CASAMLAVQETQYF. The CDR3 coding sequence is TGCGCCAGCGCTATGCTAGCGGTTCAAGAGACCCAGTACTTC.